These 10 T cell receptor beta chains share one sample of origin, sequenced in a study of cytomegalovirus exposure and HLA in healthy donors. PCR employed 60 Vbeta and 13 Jbeta primers. TCRdb's table, derived via immunoSEQ multiplex PCR, lists solely in-frame clones and lacks some. The sample includes about 180,000 clones, about 80% of them seen just once. Sequenced sample: PBMCs. The receptors here all came from a man aged 30 to 45 in good health and CMV-seropositive.

The rearrangement joins TRBV5-1 to TRBJ1-2; D perhaps matches TRBD1 (5 bases). The V end lost 4 bases, the J end lost 8 bases, and 18 bases lay between the germline ends. The CDR3 sequence is 14 residues long. Germline V lookup: CDR1 SGHRS, CDR2 YFSETQ. The CDR3 nucleotides read TGCGCCAGCAGCCGTCCCGGGGACGGAGGGGGCTACACCTTC. Residues: CASSRPGDGGGYTF.

V and J are TRBV10-2 and TRBJ2-7; 11 positions agree with TRBD2. The CDR3 has 14 amino acids. V shed 6 bases and J 6 bases; nucleotides not matched to a gene: 7. Germline V gene sequence: CDR1 WSHSY, CDR2 SAAADI. The CDR3 spells CASRGSGRDSEQYF. In DNA, the CDR3 is TGCGCCAGCAGAGGTAGCGGGAGGGATAGCGAGCAGTACTTC.

This clone came up once. The J gene is TRBJ1-5, the V gene TRBV30, with 7 bases matching TRBD1. The V segment lost 5 bases and the J segment 7 bases; nucleotides outside the gene matches: 8. CDR1 is GTSNPN and CDR2 is SVGIG in the germline V gene (reference sequence). The CDR3 runs to 13 residues. The DNA of the CDR3 is TGTGCCTGGGGCAGACAGGGCGGGCAGCCCCAGCATTTT. This codes for CAWGRQGGQPQHF.

The genes are TRBV4-2 and TRBJ1-1; perhaps TRBD1 as D (5 bases). Trimming stripped 0 bases from V and 4 bases from J, with 18 bases between. The CDR3 has 17 residues. Germline CDR1 LGHNA, CDR2 YNFKEQ. Here the CDR3 reads CASSQDPALLRGTEAFF. The CDR3 coding sequence is TGTGCCAGCAGCCAAGATCCCGCCCTCCTAAGGGGCACTGAAGCTTTCTTT.

The chain employs TRBV6-1 and TRBJ1-4, with TRBD1 identical over 8 bases. The germline V gene encodes CDR1 MNHNS and CDR2 SASEGT. With 3 bases clipped from V and 7 bases from J, the junction kept 13 bases outside the gene matches. The CDR3 length is 17 residues. CDR3 in DNA: TGTGCCAGCAGTGAGACTATTACCGGGACAGGCGGTGAAAAACTGTTTTTT. Its translation: CASSETITGTGGEKLFF.

The count of this clone is one. The chain recombines TRBV30 with TRBJ1-4; maybe TRBD1 (6 bases). Germline CDR1 is GTSNPN and CDR2 is SVGIG (reference sequence). The CDR3 is 15 amino acids. V gave up 6 bases and J gave up 5 bases, with 19 bases separating them. The CDR3 coding sequence is TGTGCCTGTCAGGGGAGGGGACTAAGAAATGAAAAACTGTTTTTT. It encodes CACQGRGLRNEKLFF.

This clone was seen a handful of times. CDR3 protein: CAISESGGGGTGELFF. CDR3 DNA sequence: TGTGCCATCAGTGAGTCTGGGGGAGGCGGGACCGGGGAGCTGTTTTTT. J is TRBJ2-2 and V is TRBV10-3; a possible D gene is TRBD2 (6 bases). The CDR3 covers 16 residues. Trimming stripped 0 bases from V and 5 bases from J, with 13 bases between. Per the germline V gene, CDR1 is ENHRY and CDR2 is SYGVKD.

The gene calls are TRBV2 and TRBJ1-1, with D perhaps TRBD1 (5 bases). The CDR3 is 12 amino acids. Trimming cost V 8 bases and J 7 bases, with 14 bases left between them. Germline CDR1 reads SNHLY; CDR2 reads FYNNEI. CDR3 region: CASSTGGIEAFF. As DNA, the CDR3 is TGTGCCAGCTCTACGGGGGGGATTGAAGCTTTCTTT. Filled out from reference TRBV2 and TRBJ1-1, the complete variable domain reads EPEVTQTPSHQVTQMGQEVILRCVPISNHLYFYWYRQILGQKVEFLVSFYNNEISEKSEIFDDQFSVERPDGSNFTLKIRSTKLEDSAMYFCASSTGGIEAFFGQGTRLTVV.

The rearrangement links TRBV6-5 to TRBJ1-5, with a tentative D call TRBD1 (5 bases). The CDR3 length is 15 residues. Germline loops: CDR1 MNHEY, CDR2 SVGAGI. V was trimmed by 6 bases and J by 1 base, leaving 13 bases between them. The DNA for the CDR3 is TGTGCCAGCAGGGGGCTTTCTAAAAGCAATCAGCCCCAGCATTTT. It yields the protein CASRGLSKSNQPQHF.

This chain connects TRBV29-1 to TRBJ2-3; D is unresolved. There are 12 residues in the CDR3. V was clipped by 7 bases and J by 4 bases, with 12 bases between them. Germline values: CDR1 SQVTM, CDR2 ANQGSEA. The CDR3 spells CSAHYQADTQYF. For the CDR3, the DNA is TGCAGCGCCCATTATCAGGCAGATACGCAGTATTTT.